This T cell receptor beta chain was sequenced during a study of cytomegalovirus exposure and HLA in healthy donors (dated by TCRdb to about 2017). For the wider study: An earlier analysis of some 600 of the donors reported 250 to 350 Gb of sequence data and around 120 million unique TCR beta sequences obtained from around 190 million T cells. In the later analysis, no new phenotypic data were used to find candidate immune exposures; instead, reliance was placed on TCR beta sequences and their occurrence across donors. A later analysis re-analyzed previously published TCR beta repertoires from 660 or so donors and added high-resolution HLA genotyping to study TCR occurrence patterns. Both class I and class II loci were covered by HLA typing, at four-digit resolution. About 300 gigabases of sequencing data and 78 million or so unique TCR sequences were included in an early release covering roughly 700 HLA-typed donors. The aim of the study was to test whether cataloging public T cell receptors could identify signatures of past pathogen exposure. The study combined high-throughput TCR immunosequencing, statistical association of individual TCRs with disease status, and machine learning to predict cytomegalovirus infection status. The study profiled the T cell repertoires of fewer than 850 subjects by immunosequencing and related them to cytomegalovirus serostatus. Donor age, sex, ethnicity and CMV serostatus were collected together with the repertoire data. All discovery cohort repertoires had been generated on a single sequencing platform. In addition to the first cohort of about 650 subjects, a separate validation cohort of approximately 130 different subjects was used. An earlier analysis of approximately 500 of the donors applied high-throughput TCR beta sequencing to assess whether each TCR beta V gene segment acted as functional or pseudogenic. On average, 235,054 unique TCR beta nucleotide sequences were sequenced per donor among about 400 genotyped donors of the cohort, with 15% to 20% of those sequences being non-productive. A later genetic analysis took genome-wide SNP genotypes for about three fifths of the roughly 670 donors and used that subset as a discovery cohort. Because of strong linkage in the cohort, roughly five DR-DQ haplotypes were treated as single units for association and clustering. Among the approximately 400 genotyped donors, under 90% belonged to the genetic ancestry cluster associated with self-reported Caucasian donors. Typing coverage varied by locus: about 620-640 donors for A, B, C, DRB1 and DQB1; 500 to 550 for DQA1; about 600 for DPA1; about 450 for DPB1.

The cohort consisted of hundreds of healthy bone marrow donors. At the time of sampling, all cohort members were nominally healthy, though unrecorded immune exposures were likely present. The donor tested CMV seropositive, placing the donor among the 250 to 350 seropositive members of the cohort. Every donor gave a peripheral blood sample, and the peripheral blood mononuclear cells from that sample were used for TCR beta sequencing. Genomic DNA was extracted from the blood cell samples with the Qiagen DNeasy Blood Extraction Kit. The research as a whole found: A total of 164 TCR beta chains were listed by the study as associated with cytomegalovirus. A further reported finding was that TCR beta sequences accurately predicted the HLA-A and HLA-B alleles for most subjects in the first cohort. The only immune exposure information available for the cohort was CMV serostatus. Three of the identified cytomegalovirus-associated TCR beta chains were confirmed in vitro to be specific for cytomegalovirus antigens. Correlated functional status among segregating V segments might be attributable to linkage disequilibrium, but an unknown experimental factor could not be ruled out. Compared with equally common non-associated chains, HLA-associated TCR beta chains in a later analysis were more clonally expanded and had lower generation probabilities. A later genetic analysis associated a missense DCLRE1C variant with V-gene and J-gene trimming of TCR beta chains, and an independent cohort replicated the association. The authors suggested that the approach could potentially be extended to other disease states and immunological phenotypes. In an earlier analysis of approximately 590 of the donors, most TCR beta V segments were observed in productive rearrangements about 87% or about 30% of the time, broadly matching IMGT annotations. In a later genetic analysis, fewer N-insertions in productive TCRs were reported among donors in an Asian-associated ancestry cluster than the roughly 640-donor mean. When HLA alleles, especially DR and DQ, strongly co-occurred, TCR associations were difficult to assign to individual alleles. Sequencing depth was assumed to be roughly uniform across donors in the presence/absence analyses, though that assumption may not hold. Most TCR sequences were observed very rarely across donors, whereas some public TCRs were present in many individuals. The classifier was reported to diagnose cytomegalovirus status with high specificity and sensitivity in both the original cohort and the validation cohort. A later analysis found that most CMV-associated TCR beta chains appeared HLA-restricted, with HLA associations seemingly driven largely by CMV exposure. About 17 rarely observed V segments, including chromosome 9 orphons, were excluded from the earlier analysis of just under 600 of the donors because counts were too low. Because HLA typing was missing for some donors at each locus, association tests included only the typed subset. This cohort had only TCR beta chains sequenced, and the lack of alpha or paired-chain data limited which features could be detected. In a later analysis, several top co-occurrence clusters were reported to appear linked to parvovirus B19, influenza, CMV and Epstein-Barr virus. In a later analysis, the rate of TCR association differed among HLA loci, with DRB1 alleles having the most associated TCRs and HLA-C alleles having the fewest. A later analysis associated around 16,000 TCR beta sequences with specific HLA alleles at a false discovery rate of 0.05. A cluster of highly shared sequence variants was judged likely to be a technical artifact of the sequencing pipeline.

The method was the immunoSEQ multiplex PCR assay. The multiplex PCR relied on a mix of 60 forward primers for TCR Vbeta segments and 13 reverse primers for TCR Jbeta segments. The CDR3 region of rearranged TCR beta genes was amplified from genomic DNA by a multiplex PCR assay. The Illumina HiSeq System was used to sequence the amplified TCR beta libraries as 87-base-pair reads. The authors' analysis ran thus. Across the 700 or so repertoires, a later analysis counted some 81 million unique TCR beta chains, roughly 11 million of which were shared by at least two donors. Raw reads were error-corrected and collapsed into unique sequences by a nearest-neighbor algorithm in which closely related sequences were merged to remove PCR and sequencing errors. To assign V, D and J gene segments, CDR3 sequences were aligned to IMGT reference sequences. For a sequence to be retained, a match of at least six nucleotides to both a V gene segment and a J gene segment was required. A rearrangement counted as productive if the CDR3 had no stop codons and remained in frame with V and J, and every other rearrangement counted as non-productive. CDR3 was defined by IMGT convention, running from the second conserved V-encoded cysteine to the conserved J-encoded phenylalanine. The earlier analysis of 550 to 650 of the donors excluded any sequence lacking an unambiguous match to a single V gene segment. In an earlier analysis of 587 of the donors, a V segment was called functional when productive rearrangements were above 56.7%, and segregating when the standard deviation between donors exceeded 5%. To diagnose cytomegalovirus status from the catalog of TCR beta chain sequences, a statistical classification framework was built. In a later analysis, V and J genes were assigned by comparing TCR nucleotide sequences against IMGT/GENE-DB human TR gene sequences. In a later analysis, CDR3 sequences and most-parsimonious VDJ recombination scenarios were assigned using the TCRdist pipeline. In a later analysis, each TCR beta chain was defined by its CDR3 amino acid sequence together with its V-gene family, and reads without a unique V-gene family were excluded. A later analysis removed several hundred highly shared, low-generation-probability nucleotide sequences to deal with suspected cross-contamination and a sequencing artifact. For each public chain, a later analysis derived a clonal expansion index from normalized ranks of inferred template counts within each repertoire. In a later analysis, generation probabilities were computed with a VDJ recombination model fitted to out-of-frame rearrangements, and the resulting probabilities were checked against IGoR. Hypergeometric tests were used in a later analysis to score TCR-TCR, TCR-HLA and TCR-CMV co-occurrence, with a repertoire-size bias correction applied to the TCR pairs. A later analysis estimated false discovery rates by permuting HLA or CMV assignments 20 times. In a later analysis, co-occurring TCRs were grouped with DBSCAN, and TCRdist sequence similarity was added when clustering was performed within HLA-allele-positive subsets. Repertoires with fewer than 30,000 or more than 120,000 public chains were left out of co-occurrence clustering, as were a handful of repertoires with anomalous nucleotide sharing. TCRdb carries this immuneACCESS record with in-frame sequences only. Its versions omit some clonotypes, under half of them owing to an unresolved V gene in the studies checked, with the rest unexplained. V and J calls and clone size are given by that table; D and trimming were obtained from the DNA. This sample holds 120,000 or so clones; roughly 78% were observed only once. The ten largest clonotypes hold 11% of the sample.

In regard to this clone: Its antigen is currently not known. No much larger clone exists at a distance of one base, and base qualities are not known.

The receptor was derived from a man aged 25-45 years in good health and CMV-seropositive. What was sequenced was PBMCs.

The encoded CDR3 is CASSEWGPQGSTEAFF. The DNA is as follows: TGTGCCAGCAGTGAATGGGGGCCCCAGGGATCCACTGAAGCTTTCTTT. This sequence uses TRBV25-1 and TRBJ1-1; the D gene is possibly TRBD1, with 6 bases matching. At the junction V is shortened by 1 base and J by 4 bases, with 16 bases in between. For CDR1 and CDR2, the germline V gene lists MGHDK and SYGVNS. From the cysteine up to the phenylalanine, the CDR3 has a length of 16 residues. CDR3 DNA is the only sequence kept; it has 48 bases, read in frame from the first base. Joined to the reference TRBV25-1 and TRBJ1-1 proteins, this CDR3 gives the full variable domain: EADIYQTPRYLVIGTGKKITLECSQTMGHDKMYWYQQDPGMELHLIHYSYGVNSTEKGDLSSESTVSRIRTEHFPLTLESARPSHTSQYLCASSEWGPQGSTEAFFGQGTRLTVV.